This T cell receptor beta chain was found in a study of technical replicates of blood from four donors. Trimming cost V 5 bases and J 4 bases; bases outside gene matches: 1. The V gene's germline CDR1 is MNHEY and CDR2 SMNVEV (reference sequence). The CDR3 is 12 amino acids. The method was immunoSEQ multiplex PCR; TCRdb's version includes in-frame clones alone and lacks a portion of them. The data hold approximately 79,000 clones, with 95% to 98% observed a single time. This chain connects TRBV27 to TRBJ1-2; 7 bases are a match to TRBD1. The sample comprised T cells isolated from PBMCs. This receptor was obtained from a human donor in good health. DNA for the CDR3: TGTGCCAGCAGTCAGGGGGGCTATGGCTACACCTTC. It translates to CASSQGGYGYTF.